The 14 T cell receptor beta chains reported below all come from one sample, sequenced in a study of cytomegalovirus exposure and HLA in healthy donors. TCRdb keeps only in-frame clones here, not all; method: immunoSEQ multiplex PCR. Of about 110,000 clones in the sample, approximately 89% were seen once. Sequenced input: PBMCs. These receptors all stem from a woman aged 18 to 35 in good health and CMV-seronegative.

This chain uses TRBV27 with TRBJ1-2; unclear D gene. The germline CDR1 and CDR2 sequences are MNHEY and SMNVEV (reference sequence). V lost 4 bases to trimming and J lost 9 bases, with 18 bases between them. This CDR3 is 14 amino acids long. CDR3: CASSSSPGSWSYTF. The CDR3 DNA reads TGTGCCAGCAGTTCGTCCCCGGGGTCCTGGAGCTACACCTTC.

A single count supports this clone. The chain links TRBV27 to TRBJ1-6, with TRBD1 matching 10 bases. J lost 7 bases, V lost 9 bases, and 3 bases had no gene match. Germline lookup yields CDR1 MNHEY and CDR2 SMNVEV (reference sequence). The CDR3 has 13 residues. The CDR3 loop reads CASAGQGNSPLHF. The CDR3 DNA follows: TGTGCCAGTGCGGGACAGGGGAATTCACCCCTCCACTTT.

V gene TRBV14 combines with J gene TRBJ1-2; TRBD1 might be the D (5 bases). Between the trimmed V and J ends, which lost 3 bases and 5 bases, there was a span of 13 bases. CDR1 and CDR2 (germline): SGHDN, FVKESK. The length of the CDR3 is 14 residues. In DNA, the CDR3 is TGTGCCAGCAGCCATCGGGGGGTTAATTATGGCTACACCTTC. It specifies CASSHRGVNYGYTF.

The sample holds one count of this clone. The CDR3 sequence: CASSISEGEKLFF. DNA for the CDR3: TGTGCCAGCAGTATCTCGGAGGGTGAAAAACTGTTTTTT. This chain links TRBV27 with TRBJ1-4, with unresolved D. The CDR3 sequence is 13 residues long. Germline-derived CDR1 and CDR2 are MNHEY and SMNVEV (reference sequence). Deletions cut 5 bases from V and 7 bases from J, with 11 bases between.

The chain couples TRBV7-2 to TRBJ1-5, with D unclear. CDR1 SGHTA and CDR2 FQGNSA come from the germline V gene. The CDR3 spans 12 residues. Trimming shortened V by 4 bases and J by 9 bases, and 10 bases separated the two germline ends. CDR3 loop: CASSSPLGPQHF. CDR3 DNA sequence: TGTGCCAGCAGCTCTCCCCTAGGGCCCCAGCATTTT.

This chain uses TRBV7-6 with TRBJ2-7; TRBD1 agrees at 8 bases. The CDR3 is 12 amino acids. V lost 5 bases and J lost 9; bases outside the gene matches: 6. Germline V gene data show CDR1 as SGHVS and CDR2 as FNYEAQ. The CDR3 sequence is CASSTTGGRQYF. The CDR3 nucleotides read TGTGCCAGCAGCACAACAGGGGGGCGGCAGTACTTC.

This rearrangement joins TRBV6-4 to TRBJ2-1, with D possibly matching TRBD2 (6 bases). The germline CDR1 and CDR2 sequences are MRHNA and SNTAGT. V lost 0 bases and J 9 bases, leaving 9 bases between the germline ends. The CDR3 is made up of 13 amino acids. The CDR3 nucleotides read TGTGCCAGCAGTGACTCGGACTACGGTGAGCAGTTCTTC. Protein product: CASSDSDYGEQFF.

The J gene is TRBJ2-5, the V gene TRBV5-1; TRBD2 might be the D (6 bases). This CDR3 spans 15 amino acids. Germline CDR1 and CDR2: SGHRS and YFSETQ. V shed 3 bases and J shed 1 base, with 13 bases lying between them. CDR3 protein: CASSSSGELQETQYF. The CDR3 region has the DNA TGCGCCAGCAGCTCCTCGGGAGAGCTCCAAGAGACCCAGTACTTC.

The chain is built from TRBV7-2 and TRBJ2-3; D ambiguous. V lost 3 bases and J lost 6, with 4 bases in between. Looked up from germline, CDR1 is SGHTA and CDR2 is FQGNSA. The CDR3 is 11 residues long. This CDR3 is CASSFADTQYF. DNA for the CDR3: TGTGCCAGCAGCTTTGCGGATACGCAGTATTTT. Full variable domain (outside the CDR3, taken from reference TRBV7-2 and TRBJ2-3): GAGVSQSPSNKVTEKGKDVELRCDPISGHTALYWYRQSLGQGLEFLIYFQGNSAPDKSGLPSDRFSAERTGGSVSTLTIQRTQQEDSAVYLCASSFADTQYFGPGTRLTVL.

In DNA, the CDR3 is TGTGCCATGAGCGGGAAGACTAATGAAAAACTGTTTTTT. Translated, it gives CAMSGKTNEKLFF. This chain links TRBV5-4 with TRBJ1-4, with D hard to call. The CDR3 contains 13 residues. The germline V gene encodes CDR1 SGHNT and CDR2 YYREEE (reference sequence). Trimming stripped 9 bases from V and 2 bases from J, with 11 bases between. Full variable domain (rest looked up from reference TRBV5-4 and TRBJ1-4): ETGVTQSPTHLIKTRGQQVTLRCSSQSGHNTVSWYQQALGQGPQFIFQYYREEENGRGNFPPRFSGLQFPNYSSELNVNALELDDSALYLCAMSGKTNEKLFFGSGTQLSVL.

The chain joins TRBV5-1 to TRBJ2-7; 8 positions match TRBD2. The trim removed 0 bases at V and 6 bases at J, leaving 8 bases unmatched. Germline V gives CDR1 SGHRS, CDR2 YFSETQ. The CDR3 has 15 residues. The CDR3 DNA is TGCGCCAGCAGCTTGGGTGGGACTAGTCGGGCCGAGCAGTACTTC. Translation: CASSLGGTSRAEQYF.

This clone has only one observation. The chain carries TRBV19 and TRBJ2-3, with TRBD2 identical over 7 bases. CDR1 is LNHDA and CDR2 is SQIVND in the germline V gene (reference sequence). The CDR3 contains 15 residues. With V trimmed by 10 bases and J by 3 bases, 13 bases remained unmatched. The CDR3, as DNA: TGTGCCATCCAGAGGGGCGGGAGAGGTACAGATACGCAGTATTTT. It encodes CAIQRGGRGTDTQYF.

CDR3 amino acids: CASTLGGWDGYTF. For the CDR3, the DNA is TGTGCCAGCACCCTAGGGGGTTGGGATGGCTACACCTTC. The J gene is TRBJ1-2, the V gene TRBV9; D might be TRBD1 (6 bases). The V end was cut by 6 bases, the J end by 6 bases, with 15 bases between. This CDR3 contains 13 residues. The V gene's germline CDR1 is SGDLS and CDR2 YYNGEE. Full variable domain (rest looked up from reference TRBV9 and TRBJ1-2): DSGVTQTPKHLITATGQRVTLRCSPRSGDLSVYWYQQSLDQGLQFLIQYYNGEERAKGNILERFSAQQFPDLHSELNLSSLELGDSALYFCASTLGGWDGYTFGSGTRLTVV.

The chain carries TRBV2 and TRBJ1-4, with TRBD1 matching over 8 bases. The junction had 5 bases not matched to a gene; V was cut back by 0 bases and J by 8 bases. The CDR3 runs 15 residues. Germline loops: CDR1 SNHLY, CDR2 FYNNEI. CDR3 DNA: TGTGCCAGCAGTGAAGCGCTGGGACAGGAGGAAAAACTGTTTTTT. Encoded protein: CASSEALGQEEKLFF.